This T cell receptor (beta chain) was identified during a study of T cell repertoires in cytomegalovirus infection. Study overall: Alongside well-studied HLA-B-restricted CMV epitopes, recently identified HLA-C-restricted CMV epitopes were also used. Public TCR beta signatures marked donors with CMV infection and the matching HLA.

With 6 bases removed from V and 2 bases from J, the gap between germline ends came to 4 bases. The germline CDR1 and CDR2 sequences are ENHRY and SYGVKD. This CDR3 comprises 12 residues. Broader study findings: CMV-specific TCR beta clonotypes restricted by HLA-C dominated the ex vivo response.

Details on this clonotype: The target antigen is unknown.

One entry per CDR3 protein, called by TCRdb with MiXCR from the reads. The table includes around 750,000 distinct CDR3 sequences, about 31% detected once. The genes are TRBV10-3 and TRBJ2-2; no definite D call. The sequence came from a human donor in good health (CMV status not recorded). Some clones in this sample may be carry-over from other donors' samples. Material: cultured CD8+ T cells from PBMCs, obtained from culture after CMV antigen stimulation. In DNA form, the CDR3 reads TGTGCCATCAGGGAAAACACCGGGGAGCTGTTTTTT. Its translation: CAIRENTGELFF.